This TCR beta chain comes out of a study of response to subunit inactivated influenza vaccine. Study results and limitations: Seasonal influenza vaccination, on each occasion, was suggested by the authors to recruit few new T cells.

Regarding this clonotype: Antigen specificity is unknown.

The germline CDR1 and CDR2 sequences are KGHSH and LQKENI. This CDR3 comprises 12 residues. Deletions cut 6 bases from V and 6 bases from J, with 10 bases between. TCRdb re-called the RT-PCR reads with MiXCR, one entry per CDR3 protein. The sample lists fewer than 800,000 distinct CDR3 sequences, approximately 14% occurring once. This specimen consisted of PBMCs from blood, obtained approximately 12 days after vaccination. This TCR was sampled from a middle-aged man who received an inactivated influenza vaccine. The V and J genes are TRBV18 and TRBJ2-3; no definite D call. CDR3: CASSDAVDTQYF. The CDR3, as DNA: TGTGCCAGCTCCGACGCGGTGGATACGCAGTATTTT.